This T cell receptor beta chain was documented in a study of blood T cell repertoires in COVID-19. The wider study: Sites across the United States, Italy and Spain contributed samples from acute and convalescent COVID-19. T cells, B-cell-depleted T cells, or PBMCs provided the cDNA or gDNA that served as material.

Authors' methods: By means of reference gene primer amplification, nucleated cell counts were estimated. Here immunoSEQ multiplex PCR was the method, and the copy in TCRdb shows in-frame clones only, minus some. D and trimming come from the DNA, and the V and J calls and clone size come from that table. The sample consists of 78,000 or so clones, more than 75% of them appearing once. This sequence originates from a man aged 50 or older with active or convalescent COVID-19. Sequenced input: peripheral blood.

The CDR3 DNA follows: TGCGCCAGCAGCTTTGGGACTAGGGACACCGGGGAGCTGTTTTTT. This encodes CASSFGTRDTGELFF. The chain recombines TRBV5-1 with TRBJ2-2; TRBD2 matches at 8 bases. This CDR3 has 15 amino acids. Germline V CDR1 and CDR2: SGHRS, YFSETQ. With V trimmed by 2 bases and J by 3 bases, 3 bases remained unmatched.